A selection of T cell receptor beta chains follows, all from one sample in a study of molecular identifiers for immune sequencing clone quantification. TCRdb re-called the PCR reads with MiXCR, one entry per CDR3 protein. The sample lists about 640,000 distinct CDR3 sequences; roughly 21% were seen once. The sample consisted of naive CD8+ T cells from blood, with Jurkat cell RNA spiked in. These receptors were obtained from a human donor in good health. Some libraries in this study had Jurkat cell RNA spiked in. The CDR3 runs from the conserved cysteine through the conserved F or W. The D gene is left open where the match is weak. The listing skips clone size in some rows; elsewhere it reads once, few, many or a size class.

len	v_gene	d_gene	abundance	j_gene	CDR3nt	CDR3aa
18	TRBV9	TRBD2	few	TRBJ2-3	TGTGCCAGCAGCTCACGACTAGCGGGAGGGGGAGGCACAGATACGCAGTATTTT	CASSSRLAGGGGTDTQYF
14	TRBV5-1	-	many	TRBJ2-7	TGCGCCAGCAGCTTGGCGACAGGCGCCTACGAGCAGTACTTC	CASSLATGAYEQYF
15	TRBV30	TRBD2	-	TRBJ2-3	TGTGCCTGGGCCACCGGGGAGGGTACCGCAGATACGCAGTATTTT	CAWATGEGTADTQYF
17	TRBV5-3	TRBD2	-	TRBJ2-1	TGTGCCAGCAGACCCGGACTAGAGGGCCCCTCCTACAATGAGCGGTTCTTC	CASRPGLEGPSYNERFF
14	TRBV6-6	TRBD1	many	TRBJ1-4	TGTGCCAGCAGTTCGACAGGGATGAATGAAAAACTGTTTTTT	CASSSTGMNEKLFF
15	TRBV5-5	-	many	TRBJ1-1	TGTGCCAGCAGCTTTTCCGGCCTCGCGAACACTGAAGCTTTCTTT	CASSFSGLANTEAFF
15	TRBV7-9	TRBD2	few	TRBJ2-7	TGTGCCAGCAGCTCCTCCCGCGGGAGAATCTACGAGCAGTACTTC	CASSSSRGRIYEQYF
15	TRBV19	-	-	TRBJ2-1	TGTGCCAGTAGTATAGACAGGGGGGGATACAATGAGCAGTTCTTC	CASSIDRGGYNEQFF
15	TRBV28	-	many	TRBJ1-1	TGTGCCAGCCGCCGGGGCACGATCGAGAACACTGAAGCTTTCTTT	CASRRGTIENTEAFF
15	TRBV6-2/TRBV6-3	-	-	TRBJ2-2	TGTGCCAGCAGTAGGACGGCCACGAACACCGGGGAGCTGTTTTTT	CASSRTATNTGELFF
16	TRBV4-3	-	many	TRBJ2-1	TGCGCCAGCAGCCAAGATAGAATAGCCGAGTACAATGAGCAGTTCTTC	CASSQDRIAEYNEQFF